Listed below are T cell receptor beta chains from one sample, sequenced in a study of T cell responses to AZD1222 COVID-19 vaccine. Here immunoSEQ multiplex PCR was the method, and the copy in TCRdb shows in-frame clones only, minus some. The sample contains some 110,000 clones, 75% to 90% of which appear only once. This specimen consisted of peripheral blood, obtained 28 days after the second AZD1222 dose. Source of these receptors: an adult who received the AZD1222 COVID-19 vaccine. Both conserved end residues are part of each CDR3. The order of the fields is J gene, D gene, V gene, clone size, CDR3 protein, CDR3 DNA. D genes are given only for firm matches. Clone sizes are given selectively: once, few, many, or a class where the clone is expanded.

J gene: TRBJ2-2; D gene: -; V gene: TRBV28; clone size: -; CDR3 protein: CASASFRDTGELFF; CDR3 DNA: TGTGCCAGCGCCTCTTTTAGGGACACCGGGGAGCTGTTTTTT
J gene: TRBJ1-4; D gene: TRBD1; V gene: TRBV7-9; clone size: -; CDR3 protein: CASTRTGVNEKLFF; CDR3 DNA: TGTGCCAGCACCCGGACAGGGGTTAATGAAAAACTGTTTTTT
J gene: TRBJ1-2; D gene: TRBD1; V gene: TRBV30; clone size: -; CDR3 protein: CAWSADRGHGYTF; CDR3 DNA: TGTGCCTGGAGTGCAGACAGGGGGCATGGCTACACCTTC
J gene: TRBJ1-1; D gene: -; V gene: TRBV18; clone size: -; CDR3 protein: CASSPSLFTEAFF; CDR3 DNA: TGTGCCAGCTCACCTAGCCTGTTCACTGAAGCTTTCTTT
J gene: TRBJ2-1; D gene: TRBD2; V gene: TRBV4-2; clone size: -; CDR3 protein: CASSQDLAGTYNEQFF; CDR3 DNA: TGTGCCAGCAGCCAAGATTTAGCGGGGACCTACAATGAGCAGTTCTTC
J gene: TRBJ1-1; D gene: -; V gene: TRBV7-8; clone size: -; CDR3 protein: CASSFGTRNTEAFF; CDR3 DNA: TGTGCCAGCAGCTTCGGGACAAGGAACACTGAAGCTTTCTTT
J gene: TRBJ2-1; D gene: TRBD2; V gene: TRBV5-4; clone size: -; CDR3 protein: CASSGWTSGSREQFF; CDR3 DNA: TGTGCCAGCAGCGGATGGACTAGCGGGAGCCGTGAGCAGTTCTTC
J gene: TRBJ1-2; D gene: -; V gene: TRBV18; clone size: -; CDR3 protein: CASSPGFLYGYTF; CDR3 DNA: TGTGCCAGCTCACCAGGTTTCTTATATGGCTACACCTTC
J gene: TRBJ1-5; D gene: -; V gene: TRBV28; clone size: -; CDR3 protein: CASPIPGGPQHF; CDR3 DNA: TGTGCCAGCCCTATCCCCGGTGGGCCCCAGCATTTT
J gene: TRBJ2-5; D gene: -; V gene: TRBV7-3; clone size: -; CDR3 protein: CASSLGGAQETQYF; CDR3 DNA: TGTGCCAGCAGCTTAGGGGGGGCTCAAGAGACCCAGTACTTC
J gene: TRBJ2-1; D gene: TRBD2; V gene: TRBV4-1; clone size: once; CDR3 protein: CASSLSGGSSYNEQFF; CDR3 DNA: TGCGCCAGCAGCCTCTCGGGAGGGAGCTCCTACAATGAGCAGTTCTTC
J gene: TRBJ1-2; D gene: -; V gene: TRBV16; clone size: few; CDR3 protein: CASSQTENYGYTF; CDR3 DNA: TGTGCCAGCAGCCAAACGGAGAACTATGGCTACACCTTC
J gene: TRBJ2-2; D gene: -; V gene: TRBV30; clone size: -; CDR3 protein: CAWNSGTHTGELFF; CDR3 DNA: TGTGCCTGGAATTCTGGAACTCACACCGGGGAGCTGTTTTTT
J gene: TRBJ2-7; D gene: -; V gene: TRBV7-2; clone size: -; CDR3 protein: CASSPQGGGYEQYF; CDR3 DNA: TGTGCCAGCAGCCCCCAGGGGGGCGGGTACGAGCAGTACTTC
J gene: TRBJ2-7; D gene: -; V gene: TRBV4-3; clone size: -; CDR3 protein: CASSQDLRGSSYEQYF; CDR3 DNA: TGCGCCAGCAGCCAAGATCTGAGGGGGAGCTCCTACGAGCAGTACTTC
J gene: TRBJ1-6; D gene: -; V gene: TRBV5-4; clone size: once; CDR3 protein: CASSLVGRGSNSPLHF; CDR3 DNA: TGTGCCAGCAGCTTGGTGGGGCGTGGGAGTAATTCACCCCTCCACTTT
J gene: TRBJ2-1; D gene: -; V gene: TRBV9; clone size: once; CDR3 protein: CASSPPSRNEQFF; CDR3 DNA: TGTGCCAGCAGCCCTCCGAGCCGCAATGAGCAGTTCTTC
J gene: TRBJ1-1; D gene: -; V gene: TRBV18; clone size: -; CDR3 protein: CASSPGRAEAFF; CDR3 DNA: TGTGCCAGCTCACCGGGCCGGGCTGAAGCTTTCTTT
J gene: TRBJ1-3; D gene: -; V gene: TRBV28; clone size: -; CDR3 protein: CASSPRMPSGNTIYF; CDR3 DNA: TGTGCCAGCAGCCCTAGGATGCCCTCTGGAAACACCATATATTTT
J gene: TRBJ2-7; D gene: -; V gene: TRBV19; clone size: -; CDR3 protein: CASSLYPTGEQYF; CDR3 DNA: TGTGCCAGTTCCCTCTACCCTACGGGCGAGCAGTACTTC
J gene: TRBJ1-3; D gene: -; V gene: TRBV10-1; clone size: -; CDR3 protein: CAIPLQEFGNTIYF; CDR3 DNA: TGCGCCATCCCGTTACAGGAATTTGGAAACACCATATATTTT
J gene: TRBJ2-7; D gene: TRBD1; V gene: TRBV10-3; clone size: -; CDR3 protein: CASGQGLLYEQYF; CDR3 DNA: TGTGCCAGCGGACAGGGATTACTCTACGAGCAGTACTTC
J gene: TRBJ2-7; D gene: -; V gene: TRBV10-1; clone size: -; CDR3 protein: CASSETVGTGYEQYF; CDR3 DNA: TGCGCCAGCAGTGAGACCGTGGGGACCGGCTACGAGCAGTACTTC
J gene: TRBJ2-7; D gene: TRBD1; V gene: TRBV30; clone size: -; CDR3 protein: CAWSVRIDGTVRYEQYF; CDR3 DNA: TGTGCCTGGAGTGTTAGGATCGATGGGACAGTCCGCTACGAGCAGTACTTC
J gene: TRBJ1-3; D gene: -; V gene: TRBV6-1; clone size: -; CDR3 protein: CASSEAFRGSGNTIYF; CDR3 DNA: TGTGCCAGCAGTGAAGCATTCCGGGGGTCTGGAAACACCATATATTTT
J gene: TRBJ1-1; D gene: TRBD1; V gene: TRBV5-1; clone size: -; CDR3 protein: CASSGTEQMNTEAFF; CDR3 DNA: TGCGCCAGCTCCGGGACAGAGCAAATGAACACTGAAGCTTTCTTT
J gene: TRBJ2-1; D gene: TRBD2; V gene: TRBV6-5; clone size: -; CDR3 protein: CASSWGGGRVGDEQFF; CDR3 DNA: TGTGCCAGCAGTTGGGGTGGCGGGAGGGTAGGTGATGAGCAGTTCTTC
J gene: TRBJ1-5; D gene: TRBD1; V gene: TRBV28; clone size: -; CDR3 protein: CASHTGQGANQPQHF; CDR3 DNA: TGTGCCAGCCACACCGGACAGGGAGCGAATCAGCCCCAGCATTTT
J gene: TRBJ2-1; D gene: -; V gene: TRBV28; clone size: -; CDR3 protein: CASSRRPLRRGDSYNEQFF; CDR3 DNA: TGTGCCAGCAGCAGAAGGCCCCTTCGTAGGGGAGACTCCTACAATGAGCAGTTCTTC
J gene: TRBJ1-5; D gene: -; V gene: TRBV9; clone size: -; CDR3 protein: CASSRGINQPQHF; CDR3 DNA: TGTGCCAGCAGTCGAGGGATAAATCAGCCCCAGCATTTT
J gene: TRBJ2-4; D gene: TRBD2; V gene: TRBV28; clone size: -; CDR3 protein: CASSSGAGGDIQYF; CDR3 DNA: TGTGCCAGCAGTTCAGGAGCGGGAGGGGACATTCAGTACTTC
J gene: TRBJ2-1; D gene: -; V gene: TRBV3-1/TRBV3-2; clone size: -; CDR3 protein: CASSQTSYNEQFF; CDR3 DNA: TGTGCCAGCAGCCAAACTAGTTACAATGAGCAGTTCTTC
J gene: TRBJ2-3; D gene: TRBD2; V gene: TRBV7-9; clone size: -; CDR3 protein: CASSLGLAGTGTDTQYF; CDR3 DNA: TGTGCCAGCAGCTTGGGACTAGCGGGGACTGGGACAGATACGCAGTATTTT
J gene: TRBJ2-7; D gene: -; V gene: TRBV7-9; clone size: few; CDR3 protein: CASSLEWGPTYEQYF; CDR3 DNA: TGTGCCAGCAGCCTGGAGTGGGGCCCCACCTACGAGCAGTACTTC
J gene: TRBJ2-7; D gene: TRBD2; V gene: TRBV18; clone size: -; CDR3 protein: CASSRQVLAGGPYEQYF; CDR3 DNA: TGTGCCAGCTCACGTCAGGTCCTAGCGGGAGGGCCTTACGAGCAGTACTTC
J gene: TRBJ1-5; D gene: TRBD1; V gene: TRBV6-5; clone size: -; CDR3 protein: CASRDAGGGNQPQHF; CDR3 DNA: TGTGCCAGCAGGGACGCAGGGGGAGGCAATCAGCCCCAGCATTTT